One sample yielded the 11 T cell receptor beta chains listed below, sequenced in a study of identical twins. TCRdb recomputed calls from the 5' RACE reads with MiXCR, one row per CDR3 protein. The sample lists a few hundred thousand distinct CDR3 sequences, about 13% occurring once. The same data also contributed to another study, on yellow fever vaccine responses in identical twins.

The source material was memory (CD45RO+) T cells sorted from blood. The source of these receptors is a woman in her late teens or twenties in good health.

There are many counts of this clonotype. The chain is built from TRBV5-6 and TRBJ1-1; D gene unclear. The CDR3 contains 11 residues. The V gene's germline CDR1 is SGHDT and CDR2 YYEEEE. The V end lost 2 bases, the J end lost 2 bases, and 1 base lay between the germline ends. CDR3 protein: CASSFNTEAFF. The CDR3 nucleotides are TGTGCCAGCAGCTTTAACACTGAAGCTTTCTTT.

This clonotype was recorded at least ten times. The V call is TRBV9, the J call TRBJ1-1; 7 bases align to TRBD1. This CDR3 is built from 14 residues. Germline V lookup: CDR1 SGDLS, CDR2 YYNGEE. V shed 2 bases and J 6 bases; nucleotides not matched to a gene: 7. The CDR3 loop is CASSVDDRVAEAFF. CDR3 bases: TGTGCCAGCAGCGTGGACGACAGGGTCGCTGAAGCTTTCTTT.

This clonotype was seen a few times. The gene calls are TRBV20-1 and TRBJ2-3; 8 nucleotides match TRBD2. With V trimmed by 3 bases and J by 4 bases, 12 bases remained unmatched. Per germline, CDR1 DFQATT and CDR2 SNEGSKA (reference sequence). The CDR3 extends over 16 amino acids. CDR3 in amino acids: CSASRWEAGDADTQYF. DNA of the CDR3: TGCAGTGCTAGCCGGTGGGAAGCGGGAGACGCAGATACGCAGTATTTT.

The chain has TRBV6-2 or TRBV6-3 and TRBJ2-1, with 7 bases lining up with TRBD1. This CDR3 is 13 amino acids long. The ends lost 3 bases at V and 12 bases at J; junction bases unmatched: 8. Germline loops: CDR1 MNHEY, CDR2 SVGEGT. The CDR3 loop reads CASSYSPGQRQFF. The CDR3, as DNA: TGTGCCAGCAGTTATTCCCCGGGACAGAGGCAGTTCTTC.

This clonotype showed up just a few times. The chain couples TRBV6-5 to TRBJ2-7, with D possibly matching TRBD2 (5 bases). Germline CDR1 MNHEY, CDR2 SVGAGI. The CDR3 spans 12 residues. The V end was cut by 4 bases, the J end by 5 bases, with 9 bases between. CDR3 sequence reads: CASSSFGDEQYF. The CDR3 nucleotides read TGTGCCAGCAGTTCCTTCGGGGACGAGCAGTACTTC.

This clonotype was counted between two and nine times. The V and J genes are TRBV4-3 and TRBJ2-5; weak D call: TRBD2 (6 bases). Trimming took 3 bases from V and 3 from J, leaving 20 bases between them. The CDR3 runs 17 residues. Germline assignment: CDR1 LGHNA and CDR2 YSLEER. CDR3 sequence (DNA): TGCGCCAGCAGCCAGGGACTGGATGGCCCGAGGGAAGAGACCCAGTACTTC. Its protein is CASSQGLDGPREETQYF.

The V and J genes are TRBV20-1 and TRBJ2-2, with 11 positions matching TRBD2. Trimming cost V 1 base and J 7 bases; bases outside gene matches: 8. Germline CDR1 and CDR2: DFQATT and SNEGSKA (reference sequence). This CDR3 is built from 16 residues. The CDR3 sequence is CSARVLAGGPNGELFF. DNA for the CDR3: TGCAGTGCTAGAGTCCTAGCGGGAGGACCCAACGGGGAGCTGTTTTTT.

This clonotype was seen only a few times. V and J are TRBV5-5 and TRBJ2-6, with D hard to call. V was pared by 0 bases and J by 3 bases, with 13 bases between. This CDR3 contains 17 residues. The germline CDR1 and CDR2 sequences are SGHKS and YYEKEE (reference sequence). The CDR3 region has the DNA TGTGCCAGCAGCTTGGAGGTTCGGTTCGGTGGGGCCAACGTCCTGACTTTC. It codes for CASSLEVRFGGANVLTF. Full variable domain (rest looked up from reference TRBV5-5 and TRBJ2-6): DAGVTQSPTHLIKTRGQQVTLRCSPISGHKSVSWYQQVLGQGPQFIFQYYEKEERGRGNFPDRFSARQFPNYSSELNVNALLLGDSALYLCASSLEVRFGGANVLTFGAGSRLTVL.

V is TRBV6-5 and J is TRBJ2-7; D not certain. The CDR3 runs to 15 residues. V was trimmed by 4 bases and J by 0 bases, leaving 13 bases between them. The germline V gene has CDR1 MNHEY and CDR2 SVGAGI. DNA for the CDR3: TGTGCCAGCAGTTCCCTCCCTGCCAGCTCCTACGAGCAGTACTTC. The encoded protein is CASSSLPASSYEQYF.

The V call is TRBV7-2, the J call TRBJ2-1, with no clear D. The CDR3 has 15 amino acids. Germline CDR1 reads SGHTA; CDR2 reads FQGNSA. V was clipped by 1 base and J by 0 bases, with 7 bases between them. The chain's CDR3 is CASSLGLGSYNEQFF. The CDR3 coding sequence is TGTGCCAGCAGCTTAGGGCTAGGCTCCTACAATGAGCAGTTCTTC.

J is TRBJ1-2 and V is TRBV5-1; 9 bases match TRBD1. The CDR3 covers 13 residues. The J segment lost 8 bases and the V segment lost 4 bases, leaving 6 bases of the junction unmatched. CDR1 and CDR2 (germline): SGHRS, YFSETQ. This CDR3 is CASSLQGAEGYTF. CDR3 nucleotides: TGCGCCAGCAGCCTACAGGGGGCTGAAGGCTACACCTTC. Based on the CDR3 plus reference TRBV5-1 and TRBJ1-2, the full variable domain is KAGVTQTPRYLIKTRGQQVTLSCSPISGHRSVSWYQQTPGQGLQFLFEYFSETQRNKGNFPGRFSGRQFSNSRSEMNVSTLELGDSALYLCASSLQGAEGYTFGSGTRLTVV.